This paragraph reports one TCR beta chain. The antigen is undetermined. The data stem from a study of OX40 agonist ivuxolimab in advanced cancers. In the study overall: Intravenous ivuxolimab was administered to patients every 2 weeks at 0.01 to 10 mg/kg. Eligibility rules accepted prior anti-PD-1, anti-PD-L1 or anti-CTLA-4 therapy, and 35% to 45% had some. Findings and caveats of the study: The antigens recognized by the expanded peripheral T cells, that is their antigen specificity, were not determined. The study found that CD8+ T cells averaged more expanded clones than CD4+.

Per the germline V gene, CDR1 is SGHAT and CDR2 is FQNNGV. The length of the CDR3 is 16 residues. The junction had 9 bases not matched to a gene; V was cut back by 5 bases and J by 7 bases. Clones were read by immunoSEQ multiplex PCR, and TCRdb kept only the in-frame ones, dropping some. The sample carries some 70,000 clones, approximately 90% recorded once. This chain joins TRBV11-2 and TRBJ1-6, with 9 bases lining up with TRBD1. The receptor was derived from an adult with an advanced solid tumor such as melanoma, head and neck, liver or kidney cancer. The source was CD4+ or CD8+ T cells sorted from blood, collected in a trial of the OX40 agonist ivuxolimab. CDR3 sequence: CASSPDWGQGNSPLHF. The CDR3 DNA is TGTGCCAGCAGCCCCGATTGGGGACAGGGAAATTCACCCCTCCACTTT.